The 30 T cell receptor beta chains below come from one sample, sequenced in a study of blood T cell repertoires in COVID-19. Generated by immunoSEQ multiplex PCR, the TCRdb table keeps only in-frame clones and is missing some. Of more than 150,000 clones in the sample, around 86% were seen once. Sample: peripheral blood. These receptors originate from a man between 65 and 80 years old who had recovered from COVID-19.

This clone was counted a few times. V gene TRBV6-5 combines with J gene TRBJ2-1; D not resolved. V was cut by 6 bases and J by 7 bases, with 7 bases left in between. Germline V gives CDR1 MNHEY, CDR2 SVGAGI. The CDR3 sequence is 11 residues long. The CDR3 sequence: CASSAMNEQFF. The CDR3 DNA follows: TGTGCCAGCAGCGCTATGAATGAGCAGTTCTTC.

V is TRBV9 and J is TRBJ2-7; the match to TRBD2 covers 7 bases. The CDR3 has 14 residues. Trimming removed 4 bases from V and 6 bases from J; junction bases left unmatched: 10. In germline, CDR1 is SGDLS, CDR2 YYNGEE. CDR3 coding DNA: TGTGCCAGCAGCCCCGGACTAGAATCCGGCGAGCAGTACTTC. Its protein product is CASSPGLESGEQYF.

The chain combines TRBV7-9 with TRBJ2-2; D ambiguous. The CDR3 spans 15 residues. Germline V gives CDR1 SEHNR, CDR2 FQNEAQ (reference sequence). V was clipped by 5 bases and J by 1 base, with 11 bases between them. The CDR3: CASSQTRQNTGELFF. In nucleotides, the CDR3 is TGTGCCAGCAGCCAAACCCGACAGAACACCGGGGAGCTGTTTTTT.

The rearrangement joins TRBV30 to TRBJ1-2, with 10 bases identical to TRBD1. The CDR3 sequence is 16 residues long. Germline-derived CDR1 and CDR2 are GTSNPN and SVGIG (reference sequence). Trimming took 3 bases from V and 8 from J; bases not matched to a gene: 15. CDR3 coding DNA: TGTGCCTGGAGAGGCGGGACAGGGGTTTTTGAGTACGGCTACACCTTC. Its protein product is CAWRGGTGVFEYGYTF.

This clone was found many times. The chain employs TRBV5-1 and TRBJ1-4; tentatively, D is TRBD1 (5 bases). There are 14 residues in the CDR3. The germline V and J ends were trimmed by 0 bases and 10 bases, with 13 bases remaining between them. Germline lookup yields CDR1 SGHRS and CDR2 YFSETQ. The CDR3 protein is CASSLAGGTGKLFF. The CDR3 coding sequence is TGCGCCAGCAGCTTGGCCGGGGGAACGGGAAAACTGTTTTTT. Full variable domain (missing parts from reference TRBV5-1 and TRBJ1-4): KAGVTQTPRYLIKTRGQQVTLSCSPISGHRSVSWYQQTPGQGLQFLFEYFSETQRNKGNFPGRFSGRQFSNSRSEMNVSTLELGDSALYLCASSLAGGTGKLFFGSGTQLSVL.

This rearrangement joins TRBV30 to TRBJ2-3, with D possibly matching TRBD2 (5 bases). The CDR3 extends over 14 amino acids. V was trimmed by 0 bases and J by 2 bases, leaving 9 bases between them. CDR1 GTSNPN and CDR2 SVGIG come from the germline V gene (reference sequence). CDR3 amino acids: CAWSVLAHTDTQYF. CDR3 bases: TGTGCCTGGAGTGTCCTAGCCCACACAGATACGCAGTATTTT.

The chain links TRBV7-9 to TRBJ1-6; 8 bases line up with TRBD1. There are 14 residues in the CDR3. Germline V gene lookup returns CDR1 SEHNR and CDR2 FQNEAQ (reference sequence). V was pared by 5 bases and J by 11 bases, with 8 bases of the junction left unmatched. CDR3 protein: CASSTGTGDPPLHF. In DNA, the CDR3 is TGTGCCAGCAGCACCGGGACAGGAGATCCACCCCTCCACTTT.

J is TRBJ2-3 and V is TRBV5-4; 9 positions match TRBD2. CDR1 and CDR2 (germline): SGHNT, YYREEE (reference sequence). V lost 0 bases and J lost 5; bases outside the gene matches: 7. CDR3 size: 16 residues. The CDR3 DNA follows: TGTGCCAGCAGCTTGGGAGGAGCGGGAGGTATAGATACGCAGTATTTT. It codes for CASSLGGAGGIDTQYF.

The V gene is TRBV6-5, the J gene TRBJ1-1; D ambiguous. Trimming took 6 bases from V and 6 from J, leaving 14 bases between them. Germline CDR1 is MNHEY and CDR2 is SVGAGI. The CDR3 has 13 residues. CDR3 DNA: TGTGCCAGCAGGCCCCGCCGTGAGGCTGAAGCTTTCTTT. Translating it yields CASRPRREAEAFF.

A single count supports this clone. CDR3 coding DNA: TGCGCCAGCAGCCAGGCCAACACAGATACGCAGTATTTT. Its translation: CASSQANTDTQYF. This chain links TRBV4-3 with TRBJ2-3; D is unresolved. V was cut by 3 bases and J by 2 bases, with 6 bases left in between. CDR3 length equals 13 residues. The V gene's germline CDR1 is LGHNA and CDR2 YSLEER.

This chain uses TRBV11-2 with TRBJ1-1; D possibly corresponds to TRBD1 (5 bases). The CDR3 contains 17 residues. V lost 1 base and J 5 bases, leaving 20 bases between the germline ends. CDR1 and CDR2 from the germline V gene are SGHAT and FQNNGV. CDR3 loop: CASSLGVRTGGGTEAFF. The CDR3 nucleotides read TGTGCCAGCAGCTTAGGGGTCAGGACGGGGGGTGGAACTGAAGCTTTCTTT.

V gene TRBV7-2 combines with J gene TRBJ2-1; 10 nucleotides match TRBD2. There are 17 residues in the CDR3. V trimming: 0 bases; J trimming: 7 bases; junction bases outside the gene matches: 9. CDR1 is SGHTA, CDR2 FQGNSA, per germline. For the CDR3, the DNA is TGTGCCAGCAGCTTAGCGGGGGAGCTAGCGGGAGTTAATGAGCAGTTCTTC. Amino acids: CASSLAGELAGVNEQFF.

The V and J genes are TRBV18 and TRBJ2-5; TRBD1 matches 8 bases. This CDR3 spans 15 amino acids. V was pared by 8 bases and J by 5 bases, with 13 bases of the junction left unmatched. Germline V CDR1 and CDR2: KGHSH, LQKENI. CDR3 DNA: TGTGCCAGCGCCCCAGCCGGGACAGGAGAGGAGACCCAGTACTTC. Protein sequence: CASAPAGTGEETQYF.

The V gene is TRBV5-8, the J gene TRBJ1-4, with TRBD1 identical over 9 bases. CDR3 size: 14 residues. Germline V lookup: CDR1 SGHTS, CDR2 YDEGEE. With 5 bases clipped from V and 5 bases from J, the junction kept 4 bases outside the gene matches. The CDR3: CASRTGTGNEKLFF. CDR3 DNA: TGTGCCAGCAGGACCGGGACAGGGAATGAAAAACTGTTTTTT.

This clone has just one count. The chain joins TRBV6-6 to TRBJ2-7; possibly TRBD1 for D (6 bases). Germline loops: CDR1 MNHNY, CDR2 SVGAGI (reference sequence). The CDR3 loop spans 15 amino acids. V was pared by 6 bases and J by 2 bases, with 17 bases between. The CDR3 here is CASSPLGQQPYEQYF. CDR3 bases: TGTGCCAGCAGCCCCCTCGGACAGCAACCCTACGAGCAGTACTTC.

The chain combines TRBV24-1 with TRBJ2-3, with 13 bases identical to TRBD2. The germline CDR1 and CDR2 sequences are KGHDR and SFDVKD. The CDR3 length is 18 residues. The ends lost 2 bases at V and 6 bases at J; junction bases unmatched: 10. The CDR3 DNA follows: TGTGCCACCAGTGATTCTGCCGGACTAGCGGGAGCTGGGGATACGCAGTATTTT. Its protein is CATSDSAGLAGAGDTQYF.

V gene TRBV5-4 combines with J gene TRBJ1-1, with 8 bases aligning to TRBD1. Germline CDR1 and CDR2: SGHNT and YYREEE (reference sequence). V lost 3 bases and J lost 1; bases outside the gene matches: 2. The CDR3 totals 14 residues. As DNA, the CDR3 is TGTGCCAGCAGCTGGGGGACAGGGAACACTGAAGCTTTCTTT. It codes for CASSWGTGNTEAFF. Filled out from reference TRBV5-4 and TRBJ1-1, the complete variable domain reads ETGVTQSPTHLIKTRGQQVTLRCSSQSGHNTVSWYQQALGQGPQFIFQYYREEENGRGNFPPRFSGLQFPNYSSELNVNALELDDSALYLCASSWGTGNTEAFFGQGTRLTVV.

The rearrangement links TRBV10-1 to TRBJ2-2; D possibly corresponds to TRBD2 (5 bases). V was shortened by 2 bases and J by 1 base, with 17 bases between the two germline ends. This CDR3 has 18 amino acids. The germline V gene has CDR1 WNHNN and CDR2 SYGVQD (reference sequence). The CDR3 DNA reads as TGCGCCAGCAGTGAGAGCTCAGCGGCCCTCCTGAACACCGGGGAGCTGTTTTTT. Translated: CASSESSAALLNTGELFF.

The V call is TRBV18, the J call TRBJ2-3; TRBD1 is a possible D gene (6 bases). The CDR3 loop spans 17 amino acids. V lost 0 bases, J lost 5 bases, and 18 bases lay in between. CDR1 and CDR2 (germline): KGHSH, LQKENI. CDR3 amino acids: CASSPPPGRGAGDTQYF. The CDR3 DNA reads as TGTGCCAGCTCACCACCGCCGGGCAGGGGCGCAGGAGATACGCAGTATTTT.

V gene TRBV10-2 combines with J gene TRBJ2-7; TRBD2 matches at 11 bases. V lost 6 bases and J lost 1; bases outside the gene matches: 8. CDR1 and CDR2 from the germline V gene are WSHSY and SAAADI. This CDR3 is built from 16 residues. CDR3 bases: TGCGCCAGCAGGGGACTAGCGGCGAATATTTCCTACGAGCAGTACTTC. This encodes CASRGLAANISYEQYF.

The chain couples TRBV5-1 to TRBJ2-3; D might be TRBD2 (5 bases). The V end was cut by 2 bases, the J end by 2 bases, with 18 bases between. CDR1 and CDR2 (germline): SGHRS, YFSETQ. This CDR3 spans 17 amino acids. The CDR3 DNA reads TGCGCCAGCAGCTTCATCGGTAACCTAGCCTACACAGATACGCAGTATTTT. It is translated as CASSFIGNLAYTDTQYF.

The chain uses TRBV3-1 (or the pseudogene TRBV3-2) and TRBJ1-1; tentatively, D is TRBD1 (6 bases). This CDR3 has 14 amino acids. V was cut by 1 base and J by 5 bases, with 11 bases left in between. Germline-derived CDR1 and CDR2 are LGHDT and YNNKEL (reference sequence). The CDR3 DNA follows: TGTGCCAGCAGCCAAGTAGGGGGTAGGACTGAAGCTTTCTTT. Its protein is CASSQVGGRTEAFF.

Only one count was recorded for this clone. V gene TRBV30 combines with J gene TRBJ1-1; D perhaps matches TRBD1 (6 bases). The ends were cut back, 2 bases at V and 5 bases at J, with 12 bases in the middle. The CDR3 runs to 13 residues. Germline V gene lookup returns CDR1 GTSNPN and CDR2 SVGIG (reference sequence). The CDR3 region has the DNA TGTGCCTGGAGTTCACAGGGAGGGACTGAAGCTTTCTTT. Translation: CAWSSQGGTEAFF.

The J gene is TRBJ2-7, the V gene TRBV5-1, with 7 positions matching TRBD1. The CDR3 has 15 residues. V lost 4 bases to trimming and J lost 0 bases; unmatched junction nucleotides: 7. Germline V lookup: CDR1 SGHRS, CDR2 YFSETQ. The CDR3 spells CASSPGQPISYEQYF. The DNA of the CDR3 is TGCGCCAGCAGCCCGGGACAGCCTATCTCCTACGAGCAGTACTTC. Combining the CDR3 with reference TRBV5-1 and TRBJ2-7 gives the whole variable domain KAGVTQTPRYLIKTRGQQVTLSCSPISGHRSVSWYQQTPGQGLQFLFEYFSETQRNKGNFPGRFSGRQFSNSRSEMNVSTLELGDSALYLCASSPGQPISYEQYFGPGTRLTVT.

The chain combines TRBV27 with TRBJ2-5; 11 nucleotides match TRBD2. With V trimmed by 5 bases and J by 2 bases, 7 bases remained unmatched. Per germline, CDR1 MNHEY and CDR2 SMNVEV (reference sequence). The CDR3 is 16 residues long. The CDR3 here is CASSPETSGAQETQYF. In nucleotides, the CDR3 is TGTGCCAGCAGTCCTGAGACTAGCGGGGCACAAGAGACCCAGTACTTC.

The table lists this clone with a few counts. The chain uses TRBV7-8 and TRBJ2-2; possibly TRBD1 for D (5 bases). Trimming stripped 4 bases from V and 6 bases from J, with 15 bases between. Germline-derived CDR1 and CDR2 are SGHVS and FQNEAQ. The CDR3 consists of 15 residues. CDR3 sequence (DNA): TGTGCCAGCAGCTCTCCAACCCAGGGATCCGGGGAGCTGTTTTTT. Translation gives CASSSPTQGSGELFF.

The rearrangement links TRBV29-1 to TRBJ2-7, with 7 positions matching TRBD1. Germline CDR1 and CDR2: SQVTM and ANQGSEA. V gave up 6 bases and J gave up 0 bases; unmatched junction bases: 5. This CDR3 has 13 residues. The CDR3 DNA follows: TGCAGCGTGATGGGACAGAACTCCTACGAGCAGTACTTC. The encoded protein is CSVMGQNSYEQYF.

The chain combines TRBV7-9 with TRBJ2-1; 13 nucleotides match TRBD2. The ends lost 4 bases at V and 4 bases at J; junction bases unmatched: 10. The CDR3 spans 18 residues. Germline-derived CDR1 and CDR2 are SEHNR and FQNEAQ (reference sequence). CDR3 coding DNA: TGTGCCAGCAGCTGGAAGCCGGGACTAGCGGGAAGATACAATGAGCAGTTCTTC. Its protein product is CASSWKPGLAGRYNEQFF.

This chain connects TRBV6-2 or TRBV6-3 to TRBJ2-5, with TRBD2 identical over 15 bases. The CDR3 spans 16 residues. Losses at the gene ends were 6 bases for V and 4 bases for J; bases not matched to a gene: 6. Germline-derived CDR1 and CDR2 are MNHEY and SVGEGT. CDR3 sequence (DNA): TGTGCCAGCAGCCGTGGGACTAGCGGGAGGCCAGAGACCCAGTACTTC. Its protein is CASSRGTSGRPETQYF.

This chain links TRBV30 with TRBJ1-3, with TRBD1 as a possible D gene (6 bases). CDR1 is GTSNPN and CDR2 is SVGIG in the germline V gene (reference sequence). V gave up 3 bases and J gave up 6 bases, with 18 bases separating them. The CDR3 extends over 15 amino acids. The CDR3 loop reads CAWSAHHRAENTIYF. CDR3 bases: TGTGCCTGGAGCGCCCATCACAGGGCCGAAAACACCATATATTTT.